The 8 T cell receptor beta chains presented below share a single source sample, sequenced in a study of PD-L1 blockade in urothelial cancer. Assay: immunoSEQ multiplex PCR; the TCRdb copy retains only in-frame clones and omits some. The sample shows about 81,000 clones, more than 70% of them seen only once. Regarding time point: pretreatment peripheral blood. The sample in question was PBMCs, obtained around atezolizumab (anti-PD-L1) treatment. The receptors shown here come from a woman aged 80 or over with urothelial cancer.

The chain has TRBV4-2 and TRBJ1-3, with 7 bases fitting TRBD1. This CDR3 is 15 amino acids long. The V gene end was trimmed by 0 bases and the J gene end by 7 bases; junction bases not matched to a gene: 6. CDR1 LGHNA and CDR2 YNFKEQ come from the germline V gene. DNA of the CDR3: TGTGCCAGCAGCCAAGATGGGGCAGGGGGGAACACCATATATTTT. It yields the protein CASSQDGAGGNTIYF.

The chain combines TRBV25-1 with TRBJ1-1, with D maybe TRBD1 (5 bases). CDR1 MGHDK and CDR2 SYGVNS come from the germline V gene. V was cut by 0 bases and J by 12 bases, with 11 bases left in between. There are 12 residues in the CDR3. The CDR3, as DNA: TGTGCCAGCAGTGAATATGCGGGGACGACTTTCTTT. This translates into CASSEYAGTTFF.

This clone appeared a few times. V and J are TRBV15 and TRBJ1-3, with D tentatively TRBD1 (5 bases). Germline CDR1 LNHNV, CDR2 YYDKDF (reference sequence). Trimming removed 3 bases from V and 2 bases from J, with 11 bases in between. This CDR3 is built from 15 residues. This CDR3 reads CATSRGRAAGNTIYF. For the CDR3, the DNA is TGTGCCACCAGCAGGGGCAGGGCGGCTGGAAACACCATATATTTT. Using reference TRBV15 and TRBJ1-3 for the parts outside the CDR3, the full variable domain is DAMVIQNPRYQVTQFGKPVTLSCSQTLNHNVMYWYQQKSSQAPKLLFHYYDKDFNNEADTPDNFQSRRPNTSFCFLDIRSPGLGDTAMYLCATSRGRAAGNTIYFGEGSWLTVV.

Only a few counts were recorded for this clone. This sequence joins TRBV6-1 and TRBJ2-7; TRBD1 aligns across 7 bases. Trimming at V came to 0 bases and at J to 0 bases, leaving 2 bases not matched to a gene. This CDR3 spans 15 amino acids. Germline-derived CDR1 and CDR2 are MNHNS and SASEGT. Written as DNA, the CDR3 is TGTGCCAGCAGTGAAGCGGACAGGAGCTCCTACGAGCAGTACTTC. Its translation: CASSEADRSSYEQYF.

The CDR3 protein is CASSSYRGPSYEQYF. The CDR3 region has the DNA TGTGCCAGTAGTAGCTACAGGGGCCCCTCCTACGAGCAGTACTTC. The V call is TRBV19, the J call TRBJ2-7; 7 bases are shared with TRBD1. Germline V gene lookup returns CDR1 LNHDA and CDR2 SQIVND (reference sequence). Unmatched junction bases numbered 6, after V lost 4 bases and J lost 0 bases. This CDR3 is 15 amino acids long.

There are a few counts of this clone. The chain has TRBV7-2 and TRBJ2-7; possibly TRBD2 for D (5 bases). This CDR3 spans 16 amino acids. V lost 5 bases and J 5 bases, leaving 22 bases between the germline ends. CDR1 SGHTA and CDR2 FQGNSA come from the germline V gene. CDR3 nucleotides: TGTGCCAGCAGCCCGTCGGGTGGAGGCGGCTTCCACGAGCAGTACTTC. Translation: CASSPSGGGGFHEQYF.

The chain links TRBV2 to TRBJ2-7, with 12 nucleotides matching TRBD2. CDR1 is SNHLY, CDR2 FYNNEI, per germline. The CDR3 is made up of 13 amino acids. V shed 7 bases, J shed 6 bases, and the junction held 4 bases outside the gene matches. The CDR3 sequence is CASNGLAGSEQYF. In DNA, the CDR3 is TGTGCCAGCAATGGACTAGCGGGAAGCGAGCAGTACTTC.

The V and J genes are TRBV6-5 and TRBJ1-2; D is unclear. The V end lost 0 bases, the J end lost 4 bases, and 6 bases lay between the germline ends. The germline V gene has CDR1 MNHEY and CDR2 SVGAGI. This CDR3 has 13 residues. The DNA for the CDR3 is TGTGCCAGCAGTTACTCGGGCCTCTATGGCTACACCTTC. Translated: CASSYSGLYGYTF.